This T cell receptor (beta chain) was sequenced for a study of human CD8 memory T cell subsets. By share, this clonotype counts as large. The antigen is unknown. Germline assignment: CDR1 LGHNA and CDR2 YSLEER. The CDR3 spans 15 residues. V lost 0 bases and J lost 1, with 10 bases in between. The authors made TCR beta libraries using UMI-labeled 5' RACE. TCRdb reprocessed the 5' RACE reads with MiXCR, giving one entry per CDR3 protein. The sample carries about 7,300 distinct CDR3 sequences, 3.5% to 4.5% recorded once. Study-level results: The Chao1 estimates suggested that precursor exhausted T cells were less diverse than stem-like memory T cells. The stem-like memory T cell repertoire shared very little with the precursor exhausted T cell repertoire.

The PBMC came from buffy coats of healthy donors. The authors drew RNA from duplicate vials of fewer than 190,000 sorted CD8+ T cells per subset. Sequencing used CD8+ T cells from PBMCs. The V and J genes are TRBV4-3 and TRBJ2-7; a possible D gene is TRBD2 (6 bases). This sequence was found in a human donor in good health. The CDR3 sequence: CASSQEDGSSYEQYF. The CDR3 DNA is TGCGCCAGCAGCCAAGAAGACGGGAGTTCCTACGAGCAGTACTTC.